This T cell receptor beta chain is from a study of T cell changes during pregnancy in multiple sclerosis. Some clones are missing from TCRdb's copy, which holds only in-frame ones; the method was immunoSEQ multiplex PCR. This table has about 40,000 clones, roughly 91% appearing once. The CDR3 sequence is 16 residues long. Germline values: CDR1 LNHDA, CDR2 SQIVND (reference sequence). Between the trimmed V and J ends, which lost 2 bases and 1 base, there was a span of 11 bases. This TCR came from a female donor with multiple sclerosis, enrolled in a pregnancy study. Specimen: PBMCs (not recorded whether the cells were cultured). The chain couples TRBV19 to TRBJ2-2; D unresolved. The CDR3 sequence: CASSILGRKNTGELFF. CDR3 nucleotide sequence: TGTGCCAGTAGTATACTCGGACGGAAGAACACCGGGGAGCTGTTTTTT.